This T cell receptor (beta chain) came from a study of cytomegalovirus exposure and HLA in healthy donors (dated by TCRdb to 2016 to 2017). Concerning the study at large: An earlier analysis of fewer than 750 of the donors reported 250 to 350 Gb of sequence data and around 110 million unique TCR beta sequences obtained from 150 million to 200 million T cells. Alongside the repertoire data, information on donor age, sex, ethnicity and CMV serostatus was compiled. Typing coverage varied by locus: roughly 620-640 donors for A, B, C, DRB1 and DQB1; around 560 for DQA1; approximately 610 for DPA1; more than 450 for DPB1. In an earlier analysis of 500 to 650 of the donors, high-throughput TCR beta sequencing was used to judge whether each TCR beta V gene segment behaved as functional or pseudogenic. Roughly 290 gigabases of sequencing data and around 88 million unique TCR sequences made up an early release that covered over 550 HLA-typed donors. HLA typing covered class I and class II loci at four-digit resolution. The study combined high-throughput TCR immunosequencing, statistical association of individual TCRs with disease status, and machine learning to predict cytomegalovirus infection status. Every discovery cohort repertoire had been produced on one sequencing platform. Rather than using new phenotypic data, the later analysis identified candidate immune exposures from TCR beta sequences and from how often those sequences occurred across donors. Among roughly 400 genotyped donors of the cohort, an average of roughly 230,000 unique TCR beta nucleotide sequences was sequenced per donor, of which about 20% were non-productive. Of the approximately 400 genotyped donors, less than 90% were placed in the genetic ancestry cluster associated with self-reported Caucasian donors. In a later analysis, previously published TCR beta repertoires from 500 to 750 donors were re-analyzed and high-resolution HLA genotyping was added so that TCR occurrence patterns could be studied. Because of strong linkage in the cohort, five DR-DQ haplotypes were treated as single units for association and clustering. In a later genetic analysis, genome-wide SNP genotypes for 398 of the 666 donors were used, and that subset was treated as a discovery cohort. A separate validation cohort of roughly 130 different subjects was used in addition to the roughly 670-subject first cohort. The study aimed to test whether signatures of past pathogen exposure could be identified by cataloging public T cell receptors. The study profiled the T cell repertoires of hundreds of subjects by immunosequencing and related them to cytomegalovirus serostatus. General findings and caveats noted by the study authors: The presence/absence analyses assumed that sequencing depth was roughly uniform across donors, and that assumption may not be true. Several of the top co-occurrence clusters appeared to be linked to parvovirus B19, influenza, CMV and Epstein-Barr virus, according to a later analysis. A few of the identified cytomegalovirus-associated TCR beta chains were confirmed in vitro to be specific for cytomegalovirus antigens. When HLA alleles, especially DR and DQ, strongly co-occurred, TCR associations were difficult to assign to individual alleles. A later analysis found that TCR association rates varied across HLA loci, with DRB1 alleles showing the most associated TCRs and HLA-C alleles the fewest. A further reported finding was that TCR beta sequences accurately predicted the HLA-A and HLA-B alleles for most subjects in the first cohort. The authors suggested that the approach could potentially be generalized to other disease states and immunological phenotypes. Linkage disequilibrium might explain the correlated functional status among segregating V segments, but an unknown experimental factor could not be ruled out. In a later analysis, HLA-associated TCR beta chains were found to be more clonally expanded and to have lower generation probabilities than equally common non-associated chains. The only immune exposure information available for the cohort was CMV serostatus. While some public TCRs were present in many individuals, most TCR sequences turned up only very rarely across donors. Specific HLA alleles were associated with 16,951 TCR beta sequences at a false discovery rate of 0.05 in a later analysis. According to a later analysis, most CMV-associated TCR beta chains appeared to be HLA-restricted, and the HLA associations seemed to be driven largely by CMV exposure. The study gave a list of under 200 TCR beta chains associated with cytomegalovirus. An earlier analysis of approximately 500 of the donors showed that most TCR beta V segments appeared in productive rearrangements either about 87% or about 30% of the time, which broadly matched IMGT annotations. In both the original and validation cohorts, the classifier was reported to diagnose cytomegalovirus status with high specificity and sensitivity. V-gene and J-gene trimming of TCR beta chains was associated with a missense DCLRE1C variant in a later genetic analysis, and the association was replicated in an independent cohort. The cohort was sequenced for TCR beta chains only, and without alpha or paired-chain data the features that could be detected were limited. A later genetic analysis reported fewer N-insertions in productive TCRs among donors in an Asian-associated ancestry cluster than the approximately 700-donor mean. Because the 87-base-pair reads could not distinguish some IMGT-functional V segments, including TRBV6-2 and TRBV6-3, those segments were excluded. A group of highly shared sequence variants was considered likely to be a technical artifact of the sequencing pipeline. Because counts were too low, about 18 rarely observed V segments, including chromosome 9 orphons, were excluded from the earlier analysis of roughly 580 of the donors. Because HLA typing was unavailable for some donors at each locus, only the typed subset was used in association tests.

In total, 666 healthy bone marrow donors made up the cohort. All cohort members were sampled while nominally healthy, although unrecorded immune exposures were likely present. The donor was CMV seropositive and belonged to the group of 250 to 350 seropositive cohort members. Every donor gave a peripheral blood sample, and the peripheral blood mononuclear cells from that sample were used for TCR beta sequencing. The Qiagen DNeasy Blood Extraction Kit was used to extract genomic DNA from the blood cell samples. CDR3 length: 17 amino acids, cysteine to phenylalanine. Only the CDR3 DNA stays, 51 bases, in frame from base 1. The V end loses 4 bases and the J end loses 2 bases, and a stretch of 19 bases separates them. For CDR1 and CDR2, the germline V gene lists SGHDT and YYEEEE. With respect to this clone: Its recognized antigen is unknown. Qualities for individual bases were not recorded, and no much larger clone is one base off.

The method behind the library was the immunoSEQ multiplex PCR assay. The multiplex PCR relied on a mix of 60 forward primers for TCR Vbeta segments and 13 reverse primers for TCR Jbeta segments. Amplification of the CDR3 region of rearranged TCR beta genes was performed with a multiplex PCR assay on genomic DNA. On the Illumina HiSeq System, the amplified TCR beta libraries were sequenced as 87-base-pair reads. As for the authors' bioinformatics: In a later analysis, some 80 million unique TCR beta chains were counted across the approximately 620 repertoires, and roughly 9.9 million of these chains were shared by at least two donors. Raw reads were error-corrected and collapsed into unique sequences by a nearest-neighbor algorithm in which closely related sequences were merged to remove PCR and sequencing errors. To assign V, D and J gene segments, CDR3 sequences were aligned to IMGT reference sequences. For a sequence to be retained, a match of at least six nucleotides to both a V gene segment and a J gene segment was required. Rearrangements were called productive when the CDR3 lacked stop codons and stayed in frame with V and J; all others were non-productive. CDR3 was defined by IMGT convention, running from the second conserved V-encoded cysteine to the conserved J-encoded phenylalanine. The earlier analysis of 587 of the donors excluded any sequence lacking an unambiguous match to a single V gene segment. An earlier analysis of 450 to 650 of the donors called V segments functional above 56.7% productive rearrangements and segregating when the between-donor standard deviation exceeded 5%. A statistical classification framework was built to diagnose cytomegalovirus status from the catalog of TCR beta chain sequences. V and J gene assignment, in a later analysis, came from comparing TCR nucleotide sequences with IMGT/GENE-DB human TR gene sequences. Using the TCRdist pipeline, a later analysis assigned CDR3 sequences along with most-parsimonious VDJ recombination scenarios. In a later analysis, each TCR beta chain was defined by its CDR3 amino acid sequence together with its V-gene family, and reads lacking a unique V-gene family were excluded. In a later analysis, several hundred highly shared, low-generation-probability nucleotide sequences were removed to address suspected cross-contamination and a sequencing artifact. A later analysis calculated a clonal expansion index for each public chain from normalized within-repertoire ranks of inferred template counts. Generation probabilities in a later analysis came from a VDJ recombination model fitted to out-of-frame rearrangements, and those results were checked against IGoR. In a later analysis, hypergeometric tests were used to score TCR-TCR, TCR-HLA and TCR-CMV co-occurrence, with a repertoire-size bias correction applied to TCR pairs. False discovery rates were estimated in a later analysis by permuting HLA or CMV assignments 20 times. In a later analysis, co-occurring TCRs were grouped using DBSCAN, with TCRdist sequence similarity added in when clustering inside HLA-allele-positive subsets. For co-occurrence clustering, repertoires with fewer than 30,000 or more than 120,000 public chains were excluded, along with a handful of repertoires with anomalous nucleotide sharing. The table comes from immuneACCESS by way of TCRdb, which keeps in-frame sequences with V and J called. Part of the clones is missing from these tables; in studies checked, under half for an unresolved V gene and the rest for unknown reasons. That table gives V, J and clone size, and the DNA gave D and trimming. This sample has 200,000 to 250,000 clones in its table, and about 86% of those were observed once. In total, the top ten clones hold 8% of the sample.

The clonotype was recovered from a woman in her sixties in good health and CMV-seropositive. This chain joins TRBV5-6 to TRBJ2-1; perhaps TRBD1 is the D gene, with 6 bases matching. Material: PBMCs. The DNA sequence reads TGTGCCAGCAGCGAAACCTCAGGGGCCATAACCTACAATGAGCAGTTCTTC. Translated, it reads CASSETSGAITYNEQFF.